The 30 T cell receptor beta chains below all came from one sample that was sequenced in a study of neurological immune-mediated disorders. The time point: technical triplicate 1. TCRdb re-called the 5' RACE reads through MiXCR, storing one row per CDR3 protein. The data show approximately 23,000 distinct CDR3 sequences, with less than 15% seen just once and about 5.5% held by the top ten. Sequencing input: CD4+ T cells from blood. The receptors here all came from a female donor with HTLV-1-associated myelopathy (HAM/TSP).

This clonotype was recorded a few times. V gene TRBV6-6 combines with J gene TRBJ2-3; 14 nucleotides agree with TRBD2. The CDR3 is made up of 20 amino acids. CDR1 MNHNY and CDR2 SVGAGI come from the germline V gene (reference sequence). The junction had 9 bases not matched to a gene; V was cut back by 0 bases and J by 1 base. For the CDR3, the DNA is TGTGCCAGCAGTTACTCAAAGGGGACTAGCGGGAGCCTACGCACAGATACGCAGTATTTT. Residues: CASSYSKGTSGSLRTDTQYF.

This chain links TRBV4-2 with TRBJ1-1, with D unresolved. Trimming stripped 0 bases from V and 7 bases from J, with 12 bases between. This CDR3 contains 14 residues. Germline CDR1 is LGHNA and CDR2 is YNFKEQ. The CDR3, as DNA: TGTGCCAGCAGCCAAGAGACGAACCCTGATGAAGCTTTCTTT. Protein: CASSQETNPDEAFF.

This clonotype rates as medium-sized. V usage is TRBV2 and J usage is TRBJ1-5, with a weak D call TRBD1 (6 bases). The CDR3 contains 15 residues. Trimming removed 6 bases from V and 4 bases from J, with 16 bases in between. The germline gives CDR1 SNHLY, CDR2 FYNNEI. The CDR3 sequence is CASSAQGQRNQPQHF. The CDR3 DNA is TGTGCCAGCAGCGCACAGGGCCAGCGTAATCAGCCCCAGCATTTT. Complete variable domain (other parts from reference TRBV2 and TRBJ1-5): EPEVTQTPSHQVTQMGQEVILRCVPISNHLYFYWYRQILGQKVEFLVSFYNNEISEKSEIFDDQFSVERPDGSNFTLKIRSTKLEDSAMYFCASSAQGQRNQPQHFGDGTRLSIL.

This clonotype was seen many times. This chain joins TRBV5-1 and TRBJ2-5; D possibly uses TRBD1 or TRBD2 (5 bases each). CDR3 size: 16 residues. The germline V gene has CDR1 SGHRS and CDR2 YFSETQ. Trimming removed 0 bases from V and 2 bases from J, with 14 bases in between. The CDR3 region has the DNA TGCGCCAGCAGCTTGGGGGGGACCGCAGGACAAGAGACCCAGTACTTC. It specifies CASSLGGTAGQETQYF.

This clonotype was counted many times. V gene TRBV5-1 combines with J gene TRBJ2-3, with 11 bases fitting TRBD2. Per germline, CDR1 SGHRS and CDR2 YFSETQ. J lost 5 bases, V lost 4 bases, and 6 bases had no gene match. The CDR3 length is 15 residues. CDR3 region: CASSPNGLAGDTQYF. DNA for the CDR3: TGCGCCAGCAGCCCGAACGGACTAGCGGGAGATACGCAGTATTTT.

In its sample, this clonotype was seen many times. The rearrangement uses TRBV9 and TRBJ2-3; weak D call: TRBD2 (6 bases). V gave up 4 bases and J gave up 12 bases, with 21 bases separating them. The length of the CDR3 is 14 residues. Per the germline V gene, CDR1 is SGDLS and CDR2 is YYNGEE. The CDR3 sequence: CASSSGTGTYPQYF. CDR3 DNA: TGTGCCAGCAGCTCCGGAACCGGGACTTACCCCCAGTATTTT.

Details on this clonotype: At one end, the junction sequence differs from germline, possibly due to a read error. The rearrangement uses TRBV12-3 or TRBV12-4 and TRBJ2-1; TRBD1 matches at 7 bases. This CDR3 has 14 residues. CDR3 in DNA: TGTGTCAGCAGACGGACAGGCCCTCTAACTGAGCAGTTCTTC. Its translation is CVSRRTGPLTEQFF.

In this sample, this clonotype turned up many times. The chain combines TRBV24-1 with TRBJ1-5, with D unclear. CDR1 and CDR2 (germline): KGHDR, SFDVKD. The CDR3 is 19 residues long. V was pared by 0 bases and J by 0 bases, with 17 bases between. The CDR3 DNA reads TGTGCCACCAGTGATTTGCGTATGGAGGAGCCGCCTAGCAATCAGCCCCAGCATTTT. Encoded protein: CATSDLRMEEPPSNQPQHF.

This clonotype occurred many times. This chain joins TRBV6-2 or TRBV6-3 and TRBJ2-3, with 11 bases identical to TRBD2. J gave up 3 bases and V 0 bases, and 2 bases lay outside the gene matches. Germline CDR1 and CDR2: MNHEY and SVGEGT. There are 16 residues in the CDR3. This chain's CDR3 is CASSYSSSGGTDTQYF. The CDR3 DNA sequence: TGTGCCAGCAGTTACTCGTCTAGCGGGGGGACAGATACGCAGTATTTT.

This clonotype is medium-sized. The chain uses TRBV20-1 and TRBJ2-3; tentative D call: TRBD2 (5 bases). The CDR3 spans 11 residues. Germline CDR1 is DFQATT and CDR2 is SNEGSKA (reference sequence). V was cut by 5 bases and J by 7 bases, with 10 bases left in between. The CDR3 DNA follows: TGCAGTGCTTACGGGGTTAATACGCAGTATTTT. Its translation is CSAYGVNTQYF.

In this sample, this clonotype turned up many times. The rearrangement uses TRBV5-1 and TRBJ2-1, with a tentative D call TRBD2 (5 bases). Germline V gene sequence: CDR1 SGHRS, CDR2 YFSETQ. Trimming took off 3 bases at V and 5 bases at J, with 18 bases between the two ends. This CDR3 has 16 residues. The CDR3 sequence: CASSSLNPLSDNEQFF. CDR3 DNA sequence: TGCGCCAGCAGCTCGCTGAATCCCCTTAGCGACAATGAGCAGTTCTTC.

This clonotype was counted many times. CDR3 sequence (DNA): TGCGCCAGCAGCCCGCAGGGTCGAGGGGAGACCCAGTACTTC. Translating it yields CASSPQGRGETQYF. The chain employs TRBV5-1 and TRBJ2-5, with D perhaps given as TRBD1 or TRBD2 (5 bases each). The V end lost 4 bases, the J end lost 5 bases, and 15 bases lay between the germline ends. CDR1 SGHRS and CDR2 YFSETQ come from the germline V gene. There are 14 residues in the CDR3. Full variable domain (remainder filled in from reference TRBV5-1 and TRBJ2-5): KAGVTQTPRYLIKTRGQQVTLSCSPISGHRSVSWYQQTPGQGLQFLFEYFSETQRNKGNFPGRFSGRQFSNSRSEMNVSTLELGDSALYLCASSPQGRGETQYFGPGTRLLVL.

This clonotype was detected many times. As DNA, the CDR3 is TGTGCCACCAGTCTCGACAGGGGGGATGAAAAACTGTTTTTT. Its translation is CATSLDRGDEKLFF. The chain uses TRBV15 and TRBJ1-4, with TRBD1 identical over 9 bases. The trim removed 6 bases at V and 6 bases at J, leaving 5 bases unmatched. CDR3 length: 14 amino acids. Germline V gene data show CDR1 as LNHNV and CDR2 as YYDKDF (reference sequence).

Ten or more counts support this clonotype. The rearrangement joins TRBV7-2 to TRBJ2-5, with TRBD2 identical over 15 bases. With V trimmed by 5 bases and J by 1 base, 14 bases remained unmatched. CDR1 SGHTA and CDR2 FQGNSA come from the germline V gene. The CDR3 loop spans 20 amino acids. The chain's CDR3 is CASSPQFGTSGGSSQETQYF. CDR3 DNA sequence: TGTGCCAGCAGCCCCCAGTTTGGGACTAGCGGGGGGTCCTCCCAAGAGACCCAGTACTTC.

This clonotype has a count of ten or more. The chain combines TRBV9 with TRBJ2-1, with 10 bases that match TRBD1. V lost 3 bases, J lost 7 bases, and 10 bases stayed unmatched. Germline CDR1 reads SGDLS; CDR2 reads YYNGEE. CDR3 size: 16 residues. The DNA for the CDR3 is TGTGCCAGCAGCGCATACCGGGACAGGGGATTGAATGAGCAGTTCTTC. The encoded protein is CASSAYRDRGLNEQFF.

This clonotype was seen many times. The V and J genes are TRBV20-1 and TRBJ2-7; TRBD2 is a possible D gene (6 bases). In germline, CDR1 is DFQATT, CDR2 SNEGSKA (reference sequence). Deletions cut 3 bases from V and 11 bases from J, with 20 bases between. The CDR3 totals 13 residues. The CDR3 is CSARTLGGIGEYF. As DNA, the CDR3 is TGCAGTGCTAGGACCCTCGGGGGAATTGGAGAGTACTTC.

This clonotype was recorded at least ten times. The chain combines TRBV6-2 or TRBV6-3 with TRBJ1-1; D perhaps matches TRBD1 (6 bases). The CDR3 contains 15 residues. Germline V gene sequence: CDR1 MNHEY, CDR2 SVGEGT. V gave up 7 bases and J gave up 0 bases, with 15 bases separating them. This CDR3 is CASTTTGTLNTEAFF. In nucleotides, the CDR3 is TGTGCCAGCACCACGACCGGGACATTGAACACTGAAGCTTTCTTT.

This clonotype was counted ten times or more. The chain recombines TRBV3-1 with TRBJ2-1; TRBD2 aligns across 13 bases. Germline V gives CDR1 LGHDT, CDR2 YNNKEL (reference sequence). This CDR3 comprises 18 residues. Trimming took 1 base from V and 1 from J; bases not matched to a gene: 4. This CDR3 reads CASSQGLAGGPSYNEQFF. The CDR3 bases are TGTGCCAGCAGCCAAGGACTAGCGGGAGGCCCTTCCTACAATGAGCAGTTCTTC.

By sample fraction, this clonotype is medium-sized. The J gene is TRBJ2-3, the V gene TRBV7-9, with a possible D match to TRBD2 (6 bases). The CDR3 consists of 15 residues. Germline assignment: CDR1 SEHNR and CDR2 FQNEAQ (reference sequence). Trimming left V 1 base short and J 1 base short, with 9 bases between. In DNA form, the CDR3 reads TGTGCCAGCAGCTTAGTCTCGGGGGGCACAGATACGCAGTATTTT. Translating it yields CASSLVSGGTDTQYF. Filled out from reference TRBV7-9 and TRBJ2-3, the complete variable domain reads DTGVSQNPRHKITKRGQNVTFRCDPISEHNRLYWYRQTLGQGPEFLTYFQNEAQLEKSRLLSDRFSAERPKGSFSTLEIQRTEQGDSAMYLCASSLVSGGTDTQYFGPGTRLTVL.

The chain joins TRBV20-1 to TRBJ2-7; a weak D match, TRBD1 (5 bases). Between the trimmed V and J ends, which lost 7 bases and 4 bases, there was a span of 14 bases. CDR3 length equals 12 residues. CDR1 is DFQATT, CDR2 SNEGSKA, per germline (reference sequence). CDR3 loop: CSGLDTRYEQYF. The CDR3 nucleotides read TGCAGTGGACTGGACACACGTTACGAGCAGTACTTC.

In this sample, this clonotype is medium-sized. The chain is built from TRBV24-1 and TRBJ2-6; D is ambiguous. CDR3 size: 17 residues. The germline gives CDR1 KGHDR, CDR2 SFDVKD. Trimming took 2 bases from V and 1 from J, leaving 11 bases between them. CDR3 loop: CATSDSAPGSGANVLTF. The CDR3 region has the DNA TGTGCCACCAGTGATTCGGCACCGGGTTCTGGGGCCAACGTCCTGACTTTC.

This clonotype was detected many times. The chain is built from TRBV5-1 and TRBJ2-5; no definite D call. The ends were cut back, 1 base at V and 3 bases at J, with 10 bases in the middle. The V gene's germline CDR1 is SGHRS and CDR2 YFSETQ. The CDR3 spans 14 residues. DNA of the CDR3: TGCGCCAGCAGCTTGACAGTTACGGAAGAGACCCAGTACTTC. It encodes CASSLTVTEETQYF.

This clonotype has a count of ten or more. The V gene is TRBV29-1, the J gene TRBJ1-2; TRBD1 might be the D (5 bases). Trimming pared 2 bases from V and 2 bases from J, leaving 9 bases between. This CDR3 has 13 residues. Germline values: CDR1 SQVTM, CDR2 ANQGSEA. The CDR3 loop reads CSVEFDRNYGYTF. The CDR3, as DNA: TGCAGCGTTGAATTTGACAGAAACTATGGCTACACCTTC.

There are many counts of this clonotype. This chain links TRBV20-1 with TRBJ1-1; D remains unclear. The CDR3 sequence is 14 residues long. The germline V gene encodes CDR1 DFQATT and CDR2 SNEGSKA (reference sequence). The V gene lost 1 base and the J gene lost 8 bases, with 17 bases spanning the gap. The CDR3: CSARGLMDAREAFF. The CDR3 coding sequence is TGCAGTGCTAGAGGTTTGATGGACGCCCGGGAAGCTTTCTTT.

This clonotype appeared many times. This chain joins TRBV7-3 and TRBJ2-3; 7 bases match TRBD2. The CDR3 runs 14 residues. Germline V lookup: CDR1 SGHTA, CDR2 FQGTGA. V was clipped by 2 bases and J by 4 bases; unmatched bases: 3. Written as DNA, the CDR3 is TGTGCCAGCAGCTTAGGGGCGGGGGCAGATACGCAGTATTTT. This sequence encodes CASSLGAGADTQYF.

Ten or more counts support this clonotype. The gene calls are TRBV20-1 and TRBJ2-1; 16 nucleotides line up with TRBD2. The CDR3 covers 16 residues. Germline values: CDR1 DFQATT, CDR2 SNEGSKA (reference sequence). Trimming took 5 bases from V and 10 from J; bases not matched to a gene: 11. Written as DNA, the CDR3 is TGCAGTGCTGGGTCGGGACTAGCGGGAGGGGTGGACGAGCAGTTCTTC. This codes for CSAGSGLAGGVDEQFF.

This clonotype was counted many times. This chain joins TRBV9 and TRBJ2-5, with D maybe TRBD1 (6 bases). The CDR3 covers 15 residues. Germline CDR1 SGDLS, CDR2 YYNGEE. V was clipped by 5 bases and J by 6 bases, with 20 bases between them. CDR3 nucleotide sequence: TGTGCCAGCAGTCGTAGCATACAGGGTGGGCAGACCCAGTACTTC. This gives the protein CASSRSIQGGQTQYF.

This clonotype was recorded many times. The CDR3 reads CASSFFPNNNEQFF. For the CDR3, the DNA is TGTGCCAGCAGTTTTTTCCCGAATAACAATGAGCAGTTCTTC. The rearrangement uses TRBV12-3 or TRBV12-4 and TRBJ2-1; D not resolved. V was shortened by 3 bases and J by 5 bases, with 11 bases between the two germline ends. The CDR3 has 14 amino acids.

This clonotype has ten or more counts. The V call is TRBV3-1, the J call TRBJ2-4; TRBD2 is a possible D gene (6 bases). V lost 5 bases to trimming and J lost 1 base, with 18 bases between them. Per the germline V gene, CDR1 is LGHDT and CDR2 is YNNKEL (reference sequence). This CDR3 is built from 17 residues. The CDR3 sequence: CASSSRRVSGAKNIQYF. The DNA of the CDR3 is TGTGCCAGCAGCTCCCGCCGAGTGAGCGGGGCCAAAAACATTCAGTACTTC.

This chain joins TRBV5-4 and TRBJ2-3, with D perhaps matching TRBD1 (6 bases). This CDR3 is built from 14 residues. V was clipped by 4 bases and J by 0 bases, with 9 bases between them. CDR1 and CDR2 from the germline V gene are SGHNT and YYREEE (reference sequence). CDR3 residues: CASSPTGSTDTQYF. The CDR3 nucleotides read TGTGCCAGCAGCCCCACAGGGAGCACAGATACGCAGTATTTT.